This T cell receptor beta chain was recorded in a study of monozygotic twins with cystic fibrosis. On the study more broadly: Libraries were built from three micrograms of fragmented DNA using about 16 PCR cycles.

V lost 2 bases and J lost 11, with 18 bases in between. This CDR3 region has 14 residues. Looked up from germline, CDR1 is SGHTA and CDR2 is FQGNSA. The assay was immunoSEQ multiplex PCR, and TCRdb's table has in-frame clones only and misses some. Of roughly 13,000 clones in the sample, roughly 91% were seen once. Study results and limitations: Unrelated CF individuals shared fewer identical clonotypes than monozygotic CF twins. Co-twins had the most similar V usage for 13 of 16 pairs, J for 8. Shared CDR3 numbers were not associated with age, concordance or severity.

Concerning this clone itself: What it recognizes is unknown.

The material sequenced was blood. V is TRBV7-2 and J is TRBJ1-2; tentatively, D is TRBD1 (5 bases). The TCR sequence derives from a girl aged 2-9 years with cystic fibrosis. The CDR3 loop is CASSLSYPSTVYTF. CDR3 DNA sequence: TGTGCCAGCAGCTTATCTTATCCCTCGACAGTATACACCTTC.